A selection of T cell receptor beta chains follows, all from one sample in a study of response to subunit inactivated influenza vaccine. TCRdb fed the RT-PCR reads into MiXCR, producing one record per CDR3 protein. The table has about 780,000 distinct CDR3 sequences, approximately 18% seen once. This specimen consisted of PBMCs from blood, obtained 5 to 6 days after vaccination. These receptors all stem from a man in his fifties or sixties who received an inactivated influenza vaccine. Each CDR3 is given without its conserved first and last residue. The order of the fields is clone size, D gene, J gene, V gene, CDR3 protein. A D gene is named only where the DNA matches it firmly. The size of a clone is reported for some rows only, either as once, few or many, or as a class for expanded clones.

>NA|NA|TRBJ2-3|TRBV24-1
ATSDGGQTPRDTQY
>NA|TRBD2|TRBJ2-7|TRBV24-1
ATSGDYSYEQY
>few|NA|TRBJ2-1|TRBV4-1
ASSQGRRGGAGNEQF
>once|NA|TRBJ2-1|TRBV28
ASSVNFGGDEQF
>few|TRBD1|TRBJ2-3|TRBV7-2
ASSPPTGTGTDTQY
>few|TRBD1|TRBJ1-5|TRBV27
ASSRIGTVYQPQH
>many|NA|TRBJ2-7|TRBV12-3/TRBV12-4
ASSPAVSSYEQY
>NA|NA|TRBJ2-2|TRBV4-1
ASSQEPGIVAGELF
>NA|NA|TRBJ2-1|TRBV5-5
ASSFAGTRGYNEQF
>NA|NA|TRBJ2-3|TRBV9
ASSANRQASTDTQY
>few|TRBD1|TRBJ2-2|TRBV7-2
ASSTYRGPEAGELF
>few|NA|TRBJ2-7|TRBV5-6
ASIRKGSYEQY
>many|TRBD1|TRBJ1-2|TRBV3-1
ASSDRTGNYGYT
>many|NA|TRBJ2-5|TRBV7-7
ASSPPTETQY
>few|TRBD2|TRBJ2-1|TRBV28
ASSKTSGGLYNEQF
>NA|NA|TRBJ2-1|TRBV29-1
SVDSGSYNEQF
>few|TRBD2|TRBJ2-1|TRBV7-2
ASSYYSGTSGRNEQF
>NA|TRBD1|TRBJ2-3|TRBV6-4
ASSDKGAEDTQY
>few|TRBD1|TRBJ1-2|TRBV20-1
SARGTPGQGSYT
>few|NA|TRBJ2-1|TRBV12-3/TRBV12-4
ASSLAVGVIDEQF
>few|NA|TRBJ2-7|TRBV18
ASSAGQRNEQY
>NA|TRBD1|TRBJ2-7|TRBV20-1
SASGPGQGDEQY
>few|TRBD2|TRBJ2-5|TRBV28
ASSPMKLAGEQETQY
>many|NA|TRBJ2-2|TRBV24-1
ATSDGRDHTGELF
>NA|NA|TRBJ2-1|TRBV9
ASSPRFAGPRYEQF
>NA|TRBD1|TRBJ2-7|TRBV7-3
ASSLYPGGEYEQY
>NA|TRBD2|TRBJ2-1|TRBV9
ASSERPLAGDWGEQF
>NA|NA|TRBJ1-1|TRBV20-1
SAREGGSQNTEAF
>few|NA|TRBJ2-7|TRBV9
ASSVGTASYEQY
>NA|NA|TRBJ2-7|TRBV6-1
ASSRLESYEQY
>NA|NA|TRBJ2-7|TRBV29-1
SVPRDAGEQY
>few|NA|TRBJ2-1|TRBV4-1
ASSPGGTRLYNEQF
>NA|NA|TRBJ2-1|TRBV19
ASNPGQNYNEQF
>NA|TRBD1|TRBJ2-5|TRBV4-3
ASSQHVRPGQFQETQY
>NA|NA|TRBJ2-7|TRBV6-1
ASTGLPAEQY
>NA|NA|TRBJ2-5|TRBV29-1
SVEPRGGETQY
>NA|TRBD2|TRBJ2-5|TRBV20-1
SAAVSGSGETQY
>few|NA|TRBJ2-5|TRBV5-6
ASTWWRTPQETQY
>NA|NA|TRBJ1-1|TRBV3-1
AVRAAGEAF
>many|NA|TRBJ2-1|TRBV12-3/TRBV12-4
ASSFLPTHEQF
>NA|NA|TRBJ2-7|TRBV28
ASSFRGSYYEQY